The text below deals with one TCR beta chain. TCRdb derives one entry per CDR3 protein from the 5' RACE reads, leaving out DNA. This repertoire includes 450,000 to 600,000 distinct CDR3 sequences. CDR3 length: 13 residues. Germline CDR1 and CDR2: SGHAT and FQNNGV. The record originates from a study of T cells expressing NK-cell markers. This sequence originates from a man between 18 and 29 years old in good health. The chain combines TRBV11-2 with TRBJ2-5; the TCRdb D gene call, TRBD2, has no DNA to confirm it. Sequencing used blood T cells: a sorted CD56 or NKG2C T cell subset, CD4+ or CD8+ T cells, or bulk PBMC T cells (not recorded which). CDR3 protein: CASSPSEVETQYF. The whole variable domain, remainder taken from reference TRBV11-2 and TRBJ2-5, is EAGVAQSPRYKIIEKRQSVAFWCNPISGHATLYWYQQILGQGPKLLIQFQNNGVVDDSQLPKDRFSAERLKGVDSTLKIQPAKLEDSAVYLCASSPSEVETQYFGPGTRLLVL.